The next 5 T cell receptor beta chains were all read from a single sample in a study of Tregs in tolerant kidney transplant recipients. Sequenced by immunoSEQ multiplex PCR; TCRdb stores in-frame clones only, minus some. The data show some 71,000 clones, around 90% seen once. Here the sequenced sample was CD4+ T cells from blood, taken before the transplant. These receptors all stem from a human donor who received a combined kidney and bone marrow transplant.

The DNA of the CDR3 is TGCGCCAGCAGCTTATACCGCGGGGGGAACACTGAAGCTTTCTTT. It specifies CASSLYRGGNTEAFF. The rearrangement joins TRBV5-1 to TRBJ1-1, with a weak D call TRBD1 (5 bases). This CDR3 is 15 amino acids long. The ends were cut back, 2 bases at V and 1 base at J, with 12 bases in the middle. Germline V CDR1 and CDR2: SGHRS, YFSETQ.

This clone was observed a few times. The rearrangement links TRBV9 to TRBJ1-1, with D hard to call. V lost 4 bases and J lost 4, with 11 bases in between. This CDR3 comprises 13 residues. Germline-derived CDR1 and CDR2 are SGDLS and YYNGEE. Here the CDR3 DNA reads TGTGCCAGCAGCTCCAGAGGAGGCACTGAAGCTTTCTTT. It translates to CASSSRGGTEAFF.

The chain is built from TRBV19 and TRBJ2-5; TRBD1 aligns across 9 bases. CDR1 and CDR2 (germline): LNHDA, SQIVND (reference sequence). The CDR3 length is 13 residues. With 7 bases clipped from V and 5 bases from J, the junction kept 5 bases outside the gene matches. CDR3 protein: CASTPTGGETQYF. The CDR3 DNA reads TGTGCCAGTACCCCGACAGGGGGTGAGACCCAGTACTTC.

The chain employs TRBV5-1 and TRBJ2-7; TRBD2 agrees at 14 bases. The CDR3 contains 16 residues. The germline gives CDR1 SGHRS, CDR2 YFSETQ. The trim removed 0 bases at V and 3 bases at J, leaving 2 bases unmatched. CDR3 DNA: TGCGCCAGCAGCTTGGGACTAGCGGGAGGGCTCTACGAGCAGTACTTC. Translated, it gives CASSLGLAGGLYEQYF.

The rearrangement links TRBV7-2 to TRBJ2-2, with D possibly TRBD1 on 6 matching bases. CDR3 length: 14 residues. V gave up 5 bases and J gave up 2 bases, with 9 bases separating them. Germline V gene sequence: CDR1 SGHTA, CDR2 FQGNSA. CDR3 nucleotide sequence: TGTGCCAGCAGCCAGACAGGAAACACCGGGGAGCTGTTTTTT. The encoded protein is CASSQTGNTGELFF.